This T cell receptor (beta chain) came from a study of response to subunit inactivated influenza vaccine. The CDR3 extends over 15 amino acids. The trim removed 10 bases at V and 3 bases at J, leaving 11 bases unmatched. TCRdb reprocessed the RT-PCR reads via MiXCR and lists one record per CDR3 protein. The repertoire has roughly 760,000 distinct CDR3 sequences, less than 25% of them found once; the top ten carry roughly a tenth. As for this clonotype: Its antigen is as yet unknown.

Findings of the study overall: Few new T cells, the authors suggested, are recruited by each seasonal influenza vaccination.

J is TRBJ2-2 and V is TRBV12-3 or TRBV12-4; 7 nucleotides line up with TRBD1. The sequenced sample was PBMCs from blood, obtained approximately 5 days after vaccination. The sequence came from a middle-aged man who received an inactivated influenza vaccine. The CDR3 protein is CATRQTGFDTGELFF. The CDR3 DNA is TGTGCCACCCGACAGACAGGGTTTGACACCGGGGAGCTGTTTTTT.